This T cell receptor (beta chain) came from a study of cytomegalovirus exposure and HLA in healthy donors. The PCR used 60 Vbeta and 13 Jbeta primers. Profiled with immunoSEQ multiplex PCR; TCRdb holds only in-frame clones, not every one. This sample has under 250,000 clones, with roughly 84% found just once. From germline, CDR1 is MNHNY and CDR2 SVGAGI (reference sequence). The CDR3 spans 15 residues. With 1 base clipped from V and 3 bases from J, the junction kept 2 bases outside the gene matches. The TCR originated in a human donor in good health. The sequenced sample consisted of PBMCs. This chain connects TRBV6-6 to TRBJ2-5; 10 bases fit TRBD2. CDR3 protein: CASSYYGLAEETQYF. CDR3 nucleotide sequence: TGTGCCAGCAGTTACTACGGACTAGCGGAAGAGACCCAGTACTTC.